These T cell receptor beta chains were read from a single sample in a study of T cells in Graves' hyperthyroidism and ophthalmopathy. TCRdb reprocessed the multiplex PCR reads via MiXCR and lists one record per CDR3 protein. The table has approximately 380,000 distinct CDR3 sequences, about 18% seen once. Source material: blood. Receptors were obtained from a woman between 18 and 30 years old with Graves' hyperthyroidism. Each CDR3 is given without its conserved first and last residue. Each record gives: clone size, V gene, D gene, CDR3 protein. D genes are given only for firm matches. Clone size is given for some rows only: seen once, a few or many times, or a class if the clone is expanded.

many | TRBV5-1 | - | ASRTRQGGAEAF
many | TRBV6-5 | - | ASSYEGISYEQY
many | TRBV6-1 | - | ASSPGQWSYEQY
many | TRBV20-1 | - | SLNRRDPGAYTETQY
many | TRBV6-1 | - | ASSEEGGSSSPLH
- | TRBV20-1 | TRBD2 | SARDFWRENYEQY
many | TRBV27 | - | ASSPLWGRGTEAF
- | TRBV28 | TRBD1 | ASSGTGGLNQPQH
- | TRBV12-3/TRBV12-4 | TRBD1 | ASSPPVTGAHEQY
- | TRBV30 | - | AWSTGTKVNTEAF
many | TRBV4-1 | - | ASSQELRGFRWPQH
- | TRBV30 | - | AWSFQGNQPQH
- | TRBV30 | - | AWSTFSVGLGNEKF
- | TRBV6-1 | TRBD1 | ASSEWAGGRDEQY
many | TRBV20-1 | TRBD1 | SANRGLETQY
few | TRBV19 | - | ASSNSAAARAF